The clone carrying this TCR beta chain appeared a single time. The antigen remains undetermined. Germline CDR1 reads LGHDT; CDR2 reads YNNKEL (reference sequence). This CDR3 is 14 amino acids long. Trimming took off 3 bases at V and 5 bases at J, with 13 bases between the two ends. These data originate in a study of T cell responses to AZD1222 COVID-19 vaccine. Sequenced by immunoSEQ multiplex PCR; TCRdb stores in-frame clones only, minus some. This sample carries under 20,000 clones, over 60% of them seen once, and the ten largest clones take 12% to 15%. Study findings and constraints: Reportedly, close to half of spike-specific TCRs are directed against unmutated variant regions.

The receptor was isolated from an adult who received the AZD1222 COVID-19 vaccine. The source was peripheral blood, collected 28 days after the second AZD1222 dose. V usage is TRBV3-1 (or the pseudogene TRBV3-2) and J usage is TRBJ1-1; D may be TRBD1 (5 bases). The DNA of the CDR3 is TGTGCCAGCAGCCATCTCCGGCGGGGGACTGAAGCTTTCTTT. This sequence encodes CASSHLRRGTEAFF.